Listed here are 7 T cell receptor beta chains from one sample, sequenced in a study of blood T cell repertoires in COVID-19. Clones were read by immunoSEQ multiplex PCR, and TCRdb kept only the in-frame ones, dropping some. The table lists fewer than 350,000 clones, roughly nine tenths of them singletons. Source material: PBMCs or T cells enriched from blood (not recorded which). These receptor sequences come from a woman in her thirties or forties who had recovered from COVID-19.

This clone showed up just once. The genes are TRBV5-1 and TRBJ2-7; 7 positions match TRBD2. The V and J ends lost 5 bases and 2 bases, in that order; junction bases with no gene match: 1. CDR3 size: 12 residues. The germline V gene encodes CDR1 SGHRS and CDR2 YFSETQ. The CDR3 bases are TGCGCCAGCAGGGGAGGGGCCTACGAGCAGTACTTC. Amino acid sequence: CASRGGAYEQYF.

This clone has a handful of counts. This chain uses TRBV4-3 with TRBJ1-4; D might be TRBD1 (5 bases). The CDR3 sequence is 17 residues long. Between the trimmed V and J ends, which lost 0 bases and 5 bases, there was a span of 16 bases. Germline V CDR1 and CDR2: LGHNA, YSLEER. The CDR3 region is CASSQEGEAVGNEKLFF. The CDR3 DNA sequence: TGCGCCAGCAGCCAAGAAGGGGAAGCCGTCGGAAATGAAAAACTGTTTTTT.

J is TRBJ2-3 and V is TRBV19; D remains ambiguous. The germline V gene has CDR1 LNHDA and CDR2 SQIVND (reference sequence). This CDR3 has 14 residues. The V gene lost 3 bases and the J gene lost 0 bases, with 7 bases spanning the gap. CDR3 nucleotide sequence: TGTGCCAGTAGTATTAAATCTAGCACAGATACGCAGTATTTT. It specifies CASSIKSSTDTQYF.

The genes are TRBV24-1 and TRBJ2-2, with 12 bases that match TRBD2. Germline loops: CDR1 KGHDR, CDR2 SFDVKD. This CDR3 spans 16 amino acids. The junction had 6 bases not matched to a gene; V was cut back by 4 bases and J by 7 bases. CDR3 loop: CATSEWTSGKDGELFF. CDR3 bases: TGTGCCACCAGTGAGTGGACTAGCGGGAAAGACGGGGAGCTGTTTTTT.

V is TRBV3-1 (or the pseudogene TRBV3-2) and J is TRBJ2-5; 11 bases line up with TRBD2. The CDR3 has 15 residues. J lost 2 bases, V lost 5 bases, and 4 bases had no gene match. Germline V CDR1 and CDR2: LGHDT, YNNKEL (reference sequence). CDR3 bases: TGTGCCAGCAGCTTCGGGACTAGCGGACAAGAGACCCAGTACTTC. Its protein is CASSFGTSGQETQYF.

The gene calls are TRBV7-2 and TRBJ2-3; 12 nucleotides match TRBD2. The J segment lost 2 bases and the V segment lost 5 bases, leaving 5 bases of the junction unmatched. In germline, CDR1 is SGHTA, CDR2 FQGNSA. The CDR3 has 16 residues. CDR3 residues: CASSVTSGGYTDTQYF. The CDR3 nucleotides are TGTGCCAGCAGCGTGACTAGCGGGGGCTACACAGATACGCAGTATTTT. The full variable domain, completed using reference TRBV7-2 and TRBJ2-3, is GAGVSQSPSNKVTEKGKDVELRCDPISGHTALYWYRQSLGQGLEFLIYFQGNSAPDKSGLPSDRFSAERTGGSVSTLTIQRTQQEDSAVYLCASSVTSGGYTDTQYFGPGTRLTVL.

In this sample, this clone turned up once. V gene TRBV24-1 combines with J gene TRBJ1-1; 9 bases are a match to TRBD1. The CDR3 runs 16 residues. With V trimmed by 6 bases and J by 5 bases, 12 bases remained unmatched. From germline, CDR1 is KGHDR and CDR2 SFDVKD. CDR3 sequence (DNA): TGTGCCACCAGTCATAACCCCGGGACAGGGCGAACTGAAGCTTTCTTT. Its translation is CATSHNPGTGRTEAFF.